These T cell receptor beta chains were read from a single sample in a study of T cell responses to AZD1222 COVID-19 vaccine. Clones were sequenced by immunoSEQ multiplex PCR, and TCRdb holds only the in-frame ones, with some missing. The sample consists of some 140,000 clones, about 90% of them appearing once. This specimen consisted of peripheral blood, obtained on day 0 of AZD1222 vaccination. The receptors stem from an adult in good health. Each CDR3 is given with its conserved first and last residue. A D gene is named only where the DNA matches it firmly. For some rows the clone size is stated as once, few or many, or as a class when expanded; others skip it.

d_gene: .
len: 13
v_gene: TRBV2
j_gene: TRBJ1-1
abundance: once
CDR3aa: CASSIAGNTEAFF
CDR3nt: TGTGCCAGCAGTATCGCCGGAAACACTGAAGCTTTCTTT

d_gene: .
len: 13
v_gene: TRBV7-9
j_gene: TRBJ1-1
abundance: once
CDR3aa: CASSSGGINKAFF
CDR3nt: TGTGCCAGCAGCTCGGGGGGAATAAATAAAGCTTTCTTT

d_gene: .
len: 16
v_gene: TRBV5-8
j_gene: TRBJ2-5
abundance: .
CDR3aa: CASSLGRAPFQETQYF
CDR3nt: TGTGCCAGCAGCTTGGGGAGGGCCCCATTCCAAGAGACCCAGTACTTC

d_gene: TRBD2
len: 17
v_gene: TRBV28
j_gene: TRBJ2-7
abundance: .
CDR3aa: CASSRPTVGGGEVEQYF
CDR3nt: TGTGCCAGCAGCCGACCGACGGTGGGCGGGGGGGAGGTCGAGCAGTACTTC

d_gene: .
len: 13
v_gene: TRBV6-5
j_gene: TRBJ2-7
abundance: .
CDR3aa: CASSPLRTHEQYF
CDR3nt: TGTGCCAGCAGTCCGCTGCGTACCCACGAGCAGTACTTC

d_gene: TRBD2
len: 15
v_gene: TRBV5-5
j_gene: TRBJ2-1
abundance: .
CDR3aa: CASSLWLAGSDEQFF
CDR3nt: TGTGCCAGCAGCTTGTGGCTAGCGGGGTCTGATGAGCAGTTCTTC

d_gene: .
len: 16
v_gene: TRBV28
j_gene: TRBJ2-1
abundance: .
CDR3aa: CASSLLAARSYNEQFF
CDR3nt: TGTGCCAGCAGTTTATTAGCGGCCCGCTCCTACAATGAGCAGTTCTTC

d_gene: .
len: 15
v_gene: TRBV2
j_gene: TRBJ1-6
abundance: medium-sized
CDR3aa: CASSGPGHANSPLHF
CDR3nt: TGTGCCAGCAGTGGCCCGGGACACGCTAATTCACCCCTCCACTTT

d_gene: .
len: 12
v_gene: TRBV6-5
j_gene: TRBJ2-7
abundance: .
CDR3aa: CASSYSAGEQYF
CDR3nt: TGTGCCAGCAGTTACTCGGCAGGCGAGCAGTACTTC

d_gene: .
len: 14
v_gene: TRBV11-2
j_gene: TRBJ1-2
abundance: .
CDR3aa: CASSLDGGKGGYTF
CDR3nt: TGTGCCAGCAGCTTAGACGGGGGCAAAGGTGGCTACACCTTC

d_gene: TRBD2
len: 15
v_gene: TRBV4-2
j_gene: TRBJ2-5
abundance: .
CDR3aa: CASSPGTSGKETQYF
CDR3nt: TGTGCCAGCAGCCCCGGGACTAGCGGAAAAGAGACCCAGTACTTC

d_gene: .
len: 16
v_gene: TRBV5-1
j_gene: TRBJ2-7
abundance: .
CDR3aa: CASSLFVAGPSYEQYF
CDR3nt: TGCGCCAGCAGCTTGTTTGTGGCTGGCCCTTCCTACGAGCAGTACTTC

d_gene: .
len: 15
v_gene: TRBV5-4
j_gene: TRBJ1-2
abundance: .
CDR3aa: CASSLAGVFNYGYTF
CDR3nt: TGTGCCAGCAGCTTGGCTGGGGTTTTTAACTATGGCTACACCTTC

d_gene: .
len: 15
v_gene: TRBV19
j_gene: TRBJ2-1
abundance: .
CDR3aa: CASRTAGSSYNEQFF
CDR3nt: TGTGCCAGTAGAACCGCGGGTAGCTCCTACAATGAGCAGTTCTTC

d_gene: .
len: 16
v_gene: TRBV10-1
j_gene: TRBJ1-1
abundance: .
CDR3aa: CARFHRARGMNTEAFF
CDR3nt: TGCGCCAGATTTCACAGGGCAAGGGGGATGAACACTGAAGCTTTCTTT

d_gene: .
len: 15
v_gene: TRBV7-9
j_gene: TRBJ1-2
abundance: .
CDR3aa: CASSPAGRSNYGYTF
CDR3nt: TGTGCCAGCAGCCCCGCGGGACGATCTAACTATGGCTACACCTTC

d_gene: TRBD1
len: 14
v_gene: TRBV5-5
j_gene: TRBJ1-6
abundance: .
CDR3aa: CASSMGQPGSPLHF
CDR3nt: TGTGCCAGCAGCATGGGACAGCCGGGATCACCCCTCCACTTT

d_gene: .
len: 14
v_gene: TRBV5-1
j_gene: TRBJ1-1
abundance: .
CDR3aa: CASSLDGTLFAAFF
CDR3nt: TGCGCCAGCAGCTTGGATGGGACTTTGTTTGCTGCTTTCTTT

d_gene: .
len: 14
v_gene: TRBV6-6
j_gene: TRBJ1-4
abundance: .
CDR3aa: CASTLDRINEKLFF
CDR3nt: TGTGCCAGCACTTTGGACCGCATTAATGAAAAACTGTTTTTT

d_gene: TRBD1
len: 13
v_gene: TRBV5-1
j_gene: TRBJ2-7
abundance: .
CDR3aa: CASSSTGVGEQYF
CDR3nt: TGCGCCAGCAGCAGTACAGGGGTGGGGGAGCAGTACTTC

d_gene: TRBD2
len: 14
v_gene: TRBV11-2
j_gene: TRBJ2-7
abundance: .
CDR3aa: CASTPIAGKDEQYF
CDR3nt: TGTGCCAGCACCCCGATAGCGGGAAAGGACGAGCAGTACTTC

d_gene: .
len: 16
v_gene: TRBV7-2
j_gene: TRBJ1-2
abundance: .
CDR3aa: CASSYRGAEFNYGYTF
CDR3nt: TGTGCCAGCAGCTACCGAGGGGCAGAATTCAACTATGGCTACACCTTC

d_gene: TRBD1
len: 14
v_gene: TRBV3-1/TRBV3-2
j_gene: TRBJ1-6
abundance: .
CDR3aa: CASGGQGARSPLHF
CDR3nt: TGTGCCAGCGGGGGGCAGGGGGCTCGGTCACCCCTCCACTTT

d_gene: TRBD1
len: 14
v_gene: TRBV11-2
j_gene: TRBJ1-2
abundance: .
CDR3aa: CASSRDRESYGYTF
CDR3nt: TGTGCCAGCAGCAGGGACAGGGAGTCCTATGGCTACACCTTC

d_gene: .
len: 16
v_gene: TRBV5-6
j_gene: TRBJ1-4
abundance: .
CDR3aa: CASSLGGAGTNEKLFF
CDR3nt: TGTGCCAGCAGCCTGGGGGGGGCTGGAACTAATGAAAAACTGTTTTTT

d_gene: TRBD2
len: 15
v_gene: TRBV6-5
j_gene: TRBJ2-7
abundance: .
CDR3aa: CASSFRLSGGEEQYF
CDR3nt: TGTGCCAGCAGTTTCCGACTATCGGGAGGTGAAGAGCAGTACTTC

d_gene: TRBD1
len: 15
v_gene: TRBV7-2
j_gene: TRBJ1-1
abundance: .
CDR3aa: CASSLGGQGLTEAFF
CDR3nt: TGTGCCAGCAGCTTAGGTGGACAGGGCCTCACTGAAGCTTTCTTT

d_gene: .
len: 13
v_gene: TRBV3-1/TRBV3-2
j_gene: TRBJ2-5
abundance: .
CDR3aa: CASSSRKRETQYF
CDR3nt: TGTGCCAGCAGCAGTCGAAAGCGGGAGACCCAGTACTTC